Listed below are T cell receptor beta chains from one sample, sequenced in a study of CD8 T cells in Susac syndrome. TCRdb reprocessed the immunoSEQ multiplex PCR reads with MiXCR, giving one entry per CDR3 protein. Of about 140,000 distinct CDR3 sequences listed, about 95% were seen once; the top ten hold roughly 0.15%. Sequencing used CD4+ T cells from PBMCs. These receptors were taken from a human donor with Susac syndrome. Both conserved end residues are part of each CDR3. The D gene is left open where the match is weak. Rows give clone size only sometimes, using once, few, many, or a class for an expanded clone.

J: TRBJ2-6; D: .; V: TRBV7-9; size: .; DNA: TGTGCCAGCAGCCCAGGTTGGAGCTCTGGGGCCAACGTCCTGACTTTC; CDR3: CASSPGWSSGANVLTF
J: TRBJ2-3; D: .; V: TRBV5-1; size: .; DNA: TGCGCCGCCGGGCGGAGCACAGATACGCAGTATTTT; CDR3: CAAGRSTDTQYF
J: TRBJ2-5; D: .; V: TRBV3-1; size: .; DNA: TGTGCCAGCAGGCGGAGAGGACAAGAGACCCAGTACTTC; CDR3: CASRRRGQETQYF
J: TRBJ2-4; D: TRBD1; V: TRBV5-1; size: .; DNA: TGCGCCAGCAGCTTCCGGACAGGGGTACTTGACATTCAGTACTTC; CDR3: CASSFRTGVLDIQYF
J: TRBJ1-6; D: .; V: TRBV9; size: .; DNA: TGTGCCAGCAGCGTACGGGGGGATTCACCCCTCCACTTT; CDR3: CASSVRGDSPLHF
J: TRBJ2-5; D: TRBD1; V: TRBV11-2; size: .; DNA: TGTGCCAGCAGCACCGCCCCAGGGGGCCGAAAGGGGGAGACCCAGTACTTC; CDR3: CASSTAPGGRKGETQYF
J: TRBJ1-1; D: TRBD1; V: TRBV12-3/TRBV12-4; size: .; DNA: TGTGCCAGCAAAGGAGGACAGGTCAACACTGAAGCTTTCTTT; CDR3: CASKGGQVNTEAFF
J: TRBJ2-7; D: .; V: TRBV20-1; size: .; DNA: TGCAGTGCTAGTTTTAGCGAGCAGTACTTC; CDR3: CSASFSEQYF
J: TRBJ2-3; D: TRBD2; V: TRBV28; size: .; DNA: TGTGCCAGCAGTTTATCGGGACTAGCGGGAGATACGCAGTATTTT; CDR3: CASSLSGLAGDTQYF
J: TRBJ1-1; D: .; V: TRBV7-3; size: once; DNA: TGTGCCAGCAGCGCGCCCGGGGGGGGAGCTTTCTTT; CDR3: CASSAPGGGAFF
J: TRBJ2-1; D: TRBD1; V: TRBV30; size: .; DNA: TGTGCCTGGGACCGGGACAGGGGCAACAATGAGCAGTTCTTC; CDR3: CAWDRDRGNNEQFF
J: TRBJ2-3; D: TRBD2; V: TRBV29-1; size: .; DNA: TGCAGCGTTGAAAGGCGACTAGCGGGAACCACAGATACGCAGTATTTT; CDR3: CSVERRLAGTTDTQYF
J: TRBJ2-1; D: .; V: TRBV10-3; size: .; DNA: TGTGCCATCAGTGCGGCCAAGAGCTCCTACAATGAGCAGTTCTTC; CDR3: CAISAAKSSYNEQFF
J: TRBJ1-2; D: .; V: TRBV12-3/TRBV12-4; size: .; DNA: TGTGCCAGCGAGAGGGGTGCGTCGGGCTACACCTTC; CDR3: CASERGASGYTF
J: TRBJ1-2; D: TRBD1; V: TRBV28; size: .; DNA: TGTGCCAGCAGTTTTGTAGGACAGGGACTGATTAACTATGGCTACACCTTC; CDR3: CASSFVGQGLINYGYTF
J: TRBJ1-1; D: .; V: TRBV6-5; size: once; DNA: TGTGCCAGCAGCGGTAAGGACCGGATGAACACTGAAGCTTTCTTT; CDR3: CASSGKDRMNTEAFF
J: TRBJ2-3; D: .; V: TRBV28; size: .; DNA: TGTGCCAGCAGCCCGACCGCAGATACGCAGTATTTT; CDR3: CASSPTADTQYF
J: TRBJ1-1; D: .; V: TRBV20-1; size: once; DNA: TGCAGTGCTGTAGGGGGACCCGAGGCTTTCTTT; CDR3: CSAVGGPEAFF
J: TRBJ1-2; D: .; V: TRBV5-6; size: once; DNA: TGTGCCAGCAGCTTGGAGCGGGGTGGCGGCTACACCTTC; CDR3: CASSLERGGGYTF
J: TRBJ1-2; D: TRBD1; V: TRBV19; size: .; DNA: TGTGCCAGTAGTAGAGACTACAGGGGCGGCTACACCTTC; CDR3: CASSRDYRGGYTF
J: TRBJ2-1; D: TRBD1; V: TRBV5-4; size: .; DNA: TGTGCCAGCAACCCAGGGACAGGGGGATACAATGAGCAGTTCTTC; CDR3: CASNPGTGGYNEQFF
J: TRBJ2-5; D: .; V: TRBV28; size: .; DNA: TGTGCCTGCGCACAAGAGACCCAGTACTTC; CDR3: CACAQETQYF
J: TRBJ1-2; D: .; V: TRBV7-2; size: .; DNA: TGTGCCAGCAAGCTGGGCTTCCGTGGCTACACCTTC; CDR3: CASKLGFRGYTF
J: TRBJ1-2; D: .; V: TRBV5-6; size: .; DNA: TGTGCCAGCAGTAAGGTTGATGGCTACACCTTC; CDR3: CASSKVDGYTF
J: TRBJ2-2; D: .; V: TRBV20-1; size: .; DNA: TGCAGTGCTGGGGGATCCACCCACACCGGGGAGCTGTTTTTT; CDR3: CSAGGSTHTGELFF
J: TRBJ1-4; D: .; V: TRBV2; size: once; DNA: TGTGCCAGCAGTGAGAGACATAATGAAAAACTGTTTTTT; CDR3: CASSERHNEKLFF
J: TRBJ2-1; D: .; V: TRBV9; size: once; DNA: TGTGCCAGCAGCGTGAGGACTAACGGTGAGCAGTTCTTC; CDR3: CASSVRTNGEQFF
J: TRBJ1-2; D: .; V: TRBV20-1; size: .; DNA: TGCAGTGCTAGAGGCCTGGACAGCAACTATGGCTACACCTTC; CDR3: CSARGLDSNYGYTF
J: TRBJ2-7; D: .; V: TRBV23-1; size: once; DNA: TGCGCCAGCGGGGGACACCGAGATATCCCCTACGAGCAGTACTTC; CDR3: CASGGHRDIPYEQYF